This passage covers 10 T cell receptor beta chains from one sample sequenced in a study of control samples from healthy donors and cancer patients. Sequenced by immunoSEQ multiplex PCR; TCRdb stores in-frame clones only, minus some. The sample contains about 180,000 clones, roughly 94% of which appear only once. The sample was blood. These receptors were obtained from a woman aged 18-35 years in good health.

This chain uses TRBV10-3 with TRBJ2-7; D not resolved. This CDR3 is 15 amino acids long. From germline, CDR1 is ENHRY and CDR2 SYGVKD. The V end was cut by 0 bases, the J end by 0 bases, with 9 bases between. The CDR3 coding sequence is TGTGCCATCAGTGAGTCGGTGGCGGCCTCCTACGAGCAGTACTTC. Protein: CAISESVAASYEQYF.

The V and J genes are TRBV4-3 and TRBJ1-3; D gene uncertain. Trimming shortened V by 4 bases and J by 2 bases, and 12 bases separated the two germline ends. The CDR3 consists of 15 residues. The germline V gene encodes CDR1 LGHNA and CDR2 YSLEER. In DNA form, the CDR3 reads TGCGCCAGCAGCCCACAAGCCGGGACTGGAAACACCATATATTTT. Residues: CASSPQAGTGNTIYF.

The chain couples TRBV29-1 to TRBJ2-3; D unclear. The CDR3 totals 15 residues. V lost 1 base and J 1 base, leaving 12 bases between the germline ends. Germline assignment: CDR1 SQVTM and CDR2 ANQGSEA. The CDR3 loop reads CSVEAGKEGTDTQYF. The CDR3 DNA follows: TGCAGCGTTGAAGCTGGGAAAGAGGGCACAGATACGCAGTATTTT.

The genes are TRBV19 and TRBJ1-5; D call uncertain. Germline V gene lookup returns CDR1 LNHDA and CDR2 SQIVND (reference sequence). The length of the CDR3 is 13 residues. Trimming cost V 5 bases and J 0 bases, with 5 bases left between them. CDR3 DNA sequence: TGTGCCAGTAGTGTAGTTAGCAATCAGCCCCAGCATTTT. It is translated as CASSVVSNQPQHF.

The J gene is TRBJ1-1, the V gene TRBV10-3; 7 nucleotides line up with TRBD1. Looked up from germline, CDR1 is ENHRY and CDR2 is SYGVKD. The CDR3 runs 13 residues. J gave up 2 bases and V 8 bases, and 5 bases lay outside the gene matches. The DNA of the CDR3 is TGTGCCATCCGGACAGGAGACAACACTGAAGCTTTCTTT. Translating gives CAIRTGDNTEAFF.

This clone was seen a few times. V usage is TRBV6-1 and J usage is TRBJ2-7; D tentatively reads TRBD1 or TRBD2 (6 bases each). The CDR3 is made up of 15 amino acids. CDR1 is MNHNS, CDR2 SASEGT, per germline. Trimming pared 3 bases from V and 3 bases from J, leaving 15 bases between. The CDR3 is CASSDGGGIIYEQYF. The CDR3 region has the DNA TGTGCCAGCAGTGACGGAGGGGGGATAATCTACGAGCAGTACTTC.

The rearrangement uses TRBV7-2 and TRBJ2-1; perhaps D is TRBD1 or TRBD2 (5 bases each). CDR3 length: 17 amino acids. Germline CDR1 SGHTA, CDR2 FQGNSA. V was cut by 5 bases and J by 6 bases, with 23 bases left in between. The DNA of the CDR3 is TGTGCCAGCAGCCCCTCGGTGGGGGTTATCGAGGTCAATGAGCAGTTCTTC. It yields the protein CASSPSVGVIEVNEQFF.

The CDR3 bases are TGTGCCAGCAGTGAACAGGGAGGTACTGAAGCTTTCTTT. Translating gives CASSEQGGTEAFF. The chain recombines TRBV2 with TRBJ1-1; perhaps TRBD1 as D (5 bases). CDR1 is SNHLY and CDR2 is FYNNEI in the germline V gene. With 2 bases removed from V and 5 bases from J, the gap between germline ends came to 9 bases. This CDR3 comprises 13 residues.

The CDR3 protein is CASSLTGTPMNEQFF. The CDR3 DNA reads TGTGCCAGCAGCTTAACCGGGACACCTATGAATGAGCAGTTCTTC. The chain has TRBV28 and TRBJ2-1, with D possibly matching TRBD1 (6 bases). V was shortened by 6 bases and J by 7 bases, with 19 bases between the two germline ends. There are 15 residues in the CDR3. The germline V gene encodes CDR1 MDHEN and CDR2 SYDVKM.

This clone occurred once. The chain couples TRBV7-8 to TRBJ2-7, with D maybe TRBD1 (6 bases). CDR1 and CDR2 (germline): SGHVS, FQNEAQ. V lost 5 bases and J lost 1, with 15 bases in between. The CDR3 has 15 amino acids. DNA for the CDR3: TGTGCCAGCAGCCAGCAAGGGGGTAGGTCCTACGAGCAGTACTTC. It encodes CASSQQGGRSYEQYF.